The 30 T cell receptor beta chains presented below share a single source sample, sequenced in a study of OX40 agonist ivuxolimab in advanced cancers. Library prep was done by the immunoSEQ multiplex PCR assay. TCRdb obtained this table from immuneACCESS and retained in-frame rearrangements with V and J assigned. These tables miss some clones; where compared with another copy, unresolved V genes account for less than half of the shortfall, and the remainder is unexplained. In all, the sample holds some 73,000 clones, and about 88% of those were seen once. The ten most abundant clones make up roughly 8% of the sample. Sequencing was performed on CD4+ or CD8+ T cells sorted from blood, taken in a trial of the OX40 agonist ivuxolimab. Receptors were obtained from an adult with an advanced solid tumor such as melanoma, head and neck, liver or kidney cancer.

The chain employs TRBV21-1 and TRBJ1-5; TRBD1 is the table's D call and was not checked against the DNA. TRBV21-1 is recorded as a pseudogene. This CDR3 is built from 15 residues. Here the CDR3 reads CASSSPAGSNQPQHF. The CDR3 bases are TGTGCCAGCAGCAGTCCCGCAGGAAGCAATCAGCCCCAGCATTTT.

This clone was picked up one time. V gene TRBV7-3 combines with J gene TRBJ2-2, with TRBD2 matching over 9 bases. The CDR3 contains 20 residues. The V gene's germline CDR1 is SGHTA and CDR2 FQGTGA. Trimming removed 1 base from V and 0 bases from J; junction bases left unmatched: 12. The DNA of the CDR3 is TGTGCCAGCAGCTTAAAGGCGATCAATAGCGGGAGCCCGAACACCGGGGAGCTGTTTTTT. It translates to CASSLKAINSGSPNTGELFF.

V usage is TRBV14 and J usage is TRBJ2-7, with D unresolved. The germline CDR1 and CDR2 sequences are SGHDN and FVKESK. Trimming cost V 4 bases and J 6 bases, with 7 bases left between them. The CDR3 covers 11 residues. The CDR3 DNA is TGTGCCAGCAGCCCCACGCGCGAGCAGTACTTC. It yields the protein CASSPTREQYF.

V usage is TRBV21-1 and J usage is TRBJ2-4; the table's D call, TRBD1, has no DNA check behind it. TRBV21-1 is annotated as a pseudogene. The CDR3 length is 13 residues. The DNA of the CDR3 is TGTGCCGCGGGACAGGGGTACAAAAACATTCAGTACTTC. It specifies CAAGQGYKNIQYF.

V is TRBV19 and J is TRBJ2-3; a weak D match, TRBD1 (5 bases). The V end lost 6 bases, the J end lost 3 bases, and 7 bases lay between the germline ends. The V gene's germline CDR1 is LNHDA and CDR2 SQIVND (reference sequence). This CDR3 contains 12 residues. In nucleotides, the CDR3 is TGTGCCAGTAGCCAGGGAACAGATACGCAGTATTTT. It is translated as CASSQGTDTQYF.

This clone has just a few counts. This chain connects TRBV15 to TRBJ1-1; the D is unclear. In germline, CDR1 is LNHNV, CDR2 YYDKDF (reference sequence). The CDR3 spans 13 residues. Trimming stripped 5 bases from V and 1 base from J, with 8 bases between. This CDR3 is CATSLTENTEAFF. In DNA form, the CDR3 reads TGTGCCACCAGCCTGACCGAGAACACTGAAGCTTTCTTT.

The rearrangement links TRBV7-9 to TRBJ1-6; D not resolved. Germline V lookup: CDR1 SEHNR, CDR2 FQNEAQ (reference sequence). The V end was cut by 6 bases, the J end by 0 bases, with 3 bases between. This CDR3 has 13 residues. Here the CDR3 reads CASRVSYNSPLHF. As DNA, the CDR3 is TGTGCCAGCAGGGTCTCCTATAATTCACCCCTCCACTTT.

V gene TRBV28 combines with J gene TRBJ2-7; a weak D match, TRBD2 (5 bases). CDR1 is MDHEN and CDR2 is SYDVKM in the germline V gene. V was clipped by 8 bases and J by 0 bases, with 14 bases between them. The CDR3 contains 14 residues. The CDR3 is CASCAGGVSYEQYF. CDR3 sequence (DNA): TGTGCCAGCTGCGCGGGCGGAGTCTCCTACGAGCAGTACTTC.

For the CDR3, the DNA is TGTGCCAGCCATTCCCGGACAGGGGGGAACACTGAAGCTTTCTTT. The encoded protein is CASHSRTGGNTEAFF. The chain couples TRBV27 to TRBJ1-1, with 10 bases identical to TRBD1. J lost 1 base, V lost 8 bases, and 7 bases had no gene match. Looked up from germline, CDR1 is MNHEY and CDR2 is SMNVEV (reference sequence). This CDR3 region has 15 residues.

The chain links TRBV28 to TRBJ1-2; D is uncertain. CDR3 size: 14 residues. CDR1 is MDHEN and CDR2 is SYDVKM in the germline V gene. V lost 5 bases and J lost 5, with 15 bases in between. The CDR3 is CASSPPGQLYGYTF. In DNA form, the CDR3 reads TGTGCCAGCAGTCCCCCGGGTCAATTATATGGCTACACCTTC.

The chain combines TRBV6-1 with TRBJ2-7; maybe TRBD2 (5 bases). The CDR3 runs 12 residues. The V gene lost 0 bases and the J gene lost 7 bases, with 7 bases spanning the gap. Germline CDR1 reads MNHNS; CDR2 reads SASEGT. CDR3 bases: TGTGCCAGCAGTGAAGCTGGACTGGAGCAGTACTTC. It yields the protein CASSEAGLEQYF.

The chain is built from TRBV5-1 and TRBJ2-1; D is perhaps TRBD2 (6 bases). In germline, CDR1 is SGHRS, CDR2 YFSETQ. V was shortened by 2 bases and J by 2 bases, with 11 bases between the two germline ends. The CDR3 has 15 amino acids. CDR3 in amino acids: CASSFIAEPYNEQFF. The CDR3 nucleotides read TGCGCCAGCAGCTTTATAGCGGAACCCTACAATGAGCAGTTCTTC.

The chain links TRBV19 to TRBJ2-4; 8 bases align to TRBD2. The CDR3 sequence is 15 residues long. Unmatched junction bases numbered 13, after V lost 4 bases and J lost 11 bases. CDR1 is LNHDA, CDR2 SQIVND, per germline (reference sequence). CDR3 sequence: CASSSDPGGGLVQYF. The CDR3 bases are TGTGCCAGTAGTAGCGACCCAGGCGGGGGGTTGGTTCAGTACTTC.

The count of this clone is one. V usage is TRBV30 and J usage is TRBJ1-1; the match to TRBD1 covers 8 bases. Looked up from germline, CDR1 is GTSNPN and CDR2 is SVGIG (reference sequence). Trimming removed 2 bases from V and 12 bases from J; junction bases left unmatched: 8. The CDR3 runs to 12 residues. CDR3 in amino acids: CAWSSGQGKTFF. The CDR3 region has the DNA TGTGCCTGGAGTTCTGGACAGGGTAAGACTTTCTTT.

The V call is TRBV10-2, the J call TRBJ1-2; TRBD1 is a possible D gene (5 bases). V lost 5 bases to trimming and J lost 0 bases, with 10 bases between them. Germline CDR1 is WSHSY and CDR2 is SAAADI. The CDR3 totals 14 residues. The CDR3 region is CASSRQNTNYGYTF. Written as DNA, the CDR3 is TGCGCCAGCAGTAGACAGAATACTAACTATGGCTACACCTTC.

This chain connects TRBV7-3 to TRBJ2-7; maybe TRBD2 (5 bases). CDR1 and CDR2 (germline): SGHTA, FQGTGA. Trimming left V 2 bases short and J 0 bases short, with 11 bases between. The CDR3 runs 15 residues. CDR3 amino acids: CASSLLAGDSYEQYF. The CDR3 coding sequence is TGTGCCAGCAGCTTACTCGCGGGCGACTCCTACGAGCAGTACTTC.

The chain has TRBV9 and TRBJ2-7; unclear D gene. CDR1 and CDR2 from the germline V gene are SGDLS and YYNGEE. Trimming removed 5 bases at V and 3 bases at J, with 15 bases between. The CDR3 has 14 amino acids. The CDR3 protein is CASSAAVGFYEQYF. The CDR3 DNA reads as TGTGCCAGCAGTGCCGCGGTAGGTTTCTACGAGCAGTACTTC.

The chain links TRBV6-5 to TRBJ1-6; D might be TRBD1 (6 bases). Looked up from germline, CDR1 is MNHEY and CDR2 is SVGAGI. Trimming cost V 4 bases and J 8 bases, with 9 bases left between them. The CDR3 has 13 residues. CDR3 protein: CASSWDTYSPLHF. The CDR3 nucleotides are TGTGCCAGCAGTTGGGACACTTATTCACCCCTCCACTTT.

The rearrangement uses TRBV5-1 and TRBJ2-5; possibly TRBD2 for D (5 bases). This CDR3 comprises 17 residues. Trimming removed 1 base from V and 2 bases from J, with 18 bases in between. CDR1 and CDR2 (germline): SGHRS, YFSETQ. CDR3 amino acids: CASSLSGKVTGQETQYF. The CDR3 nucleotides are TGCGCCAGCAGCTTGTCTGGGAAGGTGACGGGACAAGAGACCCAGTACTTC.

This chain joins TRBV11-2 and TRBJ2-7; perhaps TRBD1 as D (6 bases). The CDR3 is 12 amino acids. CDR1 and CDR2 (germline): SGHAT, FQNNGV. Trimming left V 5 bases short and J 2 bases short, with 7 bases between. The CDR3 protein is CASSRDTYEQYF. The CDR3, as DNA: TGTGCCAGCAGCCGGGACACCTACGAGCAGTACTTC.

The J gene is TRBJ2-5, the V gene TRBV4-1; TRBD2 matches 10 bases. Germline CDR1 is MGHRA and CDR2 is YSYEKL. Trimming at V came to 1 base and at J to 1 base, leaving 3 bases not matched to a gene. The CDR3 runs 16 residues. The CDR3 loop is CASSQAASGGQETQYF. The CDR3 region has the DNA TGCGCCAGCAGCCAAGCTGCTAGCGGGGGCCAAGAGACCCAGTACTTC.

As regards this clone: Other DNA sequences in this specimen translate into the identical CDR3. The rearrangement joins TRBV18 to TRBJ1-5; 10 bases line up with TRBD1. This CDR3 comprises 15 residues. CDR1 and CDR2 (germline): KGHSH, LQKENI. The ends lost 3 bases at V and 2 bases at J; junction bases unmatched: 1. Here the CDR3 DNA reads TGTGCCAGCTCACCGGACAGGGGGGGCAATCAGCCCCAGCATTTT. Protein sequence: CASSPDRGGNQPQHF. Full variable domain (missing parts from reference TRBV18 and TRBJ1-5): NAGVMQNPRHLVRRRGQEARLRCSPMKGHSHVYWYRQLPEEGLKFMVYLQKENIIDESGMPKERFSAEFPKEGPSILRIQQVVRGDSAAYFCASSPDRGGNQPQHFGDGTRLSIL.

The CDR3 protein is CASSLVAGRNYNSPLHF. In DNA form, the CDR3 reads TGTGCCAGCAGCTTAGTGGCAGGGAGGAACTATAATTCACCCCTCCACTTT. The genes are TRBV13 and TRBJ1-6, with D perhaps TRBD1 (5 bases). CDR1 PRHDT and CDR2 FYEKMQ come from the germline V gene (reference sequence). This CDR3 contains 17 residues. The ends were cut back, 1 base at V and 3 bases at J, with 13 bases in the middle. The complete variable domain, with remaining parts taken from reference TRBV13 and TRBJ1-6, reads AAGVIQSPRHLIKEKRETATLKCYPIPRHDTVYWYQQGPGQDPQFLISFYEKMQSDKGSIPDRFSAQQFSDYHSELNMSSLELGDSALYFCASSLVAGRNYNSPLHFGNGTRLTVT.

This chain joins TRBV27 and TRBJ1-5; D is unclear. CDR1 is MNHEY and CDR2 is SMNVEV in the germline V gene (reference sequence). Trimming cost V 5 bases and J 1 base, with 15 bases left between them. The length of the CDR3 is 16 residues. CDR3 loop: CASSPLGKGSNQPQHF. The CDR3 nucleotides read TGTGCCAGCAGTCCGCTTGGAAAAGGGAGCAATCAGCCCCAGCATTTT.

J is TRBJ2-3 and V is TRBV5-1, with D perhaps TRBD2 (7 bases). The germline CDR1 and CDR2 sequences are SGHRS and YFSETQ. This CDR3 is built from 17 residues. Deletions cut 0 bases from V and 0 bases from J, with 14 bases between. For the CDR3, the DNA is TGCGCCAGCAGCTTGGGCGATCGCGGGGGCAGCACAGATACGCAGTATTTT. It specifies CASSLGDRGGSTDTQYF.

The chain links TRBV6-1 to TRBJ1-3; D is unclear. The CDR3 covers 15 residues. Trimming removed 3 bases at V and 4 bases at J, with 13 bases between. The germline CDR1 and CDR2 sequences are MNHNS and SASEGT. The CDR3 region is CASSDGMLLGNTIYF. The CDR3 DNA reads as TGTGCCAGCAGTGATGGGATGCTGCTGGGAAACACCATATATTTT.

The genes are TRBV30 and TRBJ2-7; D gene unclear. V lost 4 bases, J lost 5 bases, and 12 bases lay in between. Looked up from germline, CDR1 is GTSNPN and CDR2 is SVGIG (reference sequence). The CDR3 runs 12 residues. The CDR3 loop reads CAWTPGVNEQYF. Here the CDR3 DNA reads TGTGCCTGGACCCCGGGCGTAAACGAGCAGTACTTC.

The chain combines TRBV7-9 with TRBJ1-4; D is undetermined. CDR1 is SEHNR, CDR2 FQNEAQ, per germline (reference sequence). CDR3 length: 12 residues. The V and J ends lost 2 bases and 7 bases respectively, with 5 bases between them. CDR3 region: CASSLRGEKLFF. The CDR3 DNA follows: TGTGCCAGCAGCTTACGGGGTGAAAAACTGTTTTTT.

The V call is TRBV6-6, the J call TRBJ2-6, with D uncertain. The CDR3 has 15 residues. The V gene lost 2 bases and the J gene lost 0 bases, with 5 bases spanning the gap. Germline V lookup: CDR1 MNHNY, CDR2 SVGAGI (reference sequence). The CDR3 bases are TGTGCCAGCAGTTACGGTTCCTCTGGGGCCAACGTCCTGACTTTC. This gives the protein CASSYGSSGANVLTF.

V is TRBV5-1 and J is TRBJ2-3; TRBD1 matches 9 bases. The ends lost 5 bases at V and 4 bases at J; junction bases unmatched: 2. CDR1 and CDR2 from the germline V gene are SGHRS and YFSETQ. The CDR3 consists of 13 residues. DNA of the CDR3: TGCGCCAGCAGGTGGGACAGGGCAGATACGCAGTATTTT. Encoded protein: CASRWDRADTQYF.